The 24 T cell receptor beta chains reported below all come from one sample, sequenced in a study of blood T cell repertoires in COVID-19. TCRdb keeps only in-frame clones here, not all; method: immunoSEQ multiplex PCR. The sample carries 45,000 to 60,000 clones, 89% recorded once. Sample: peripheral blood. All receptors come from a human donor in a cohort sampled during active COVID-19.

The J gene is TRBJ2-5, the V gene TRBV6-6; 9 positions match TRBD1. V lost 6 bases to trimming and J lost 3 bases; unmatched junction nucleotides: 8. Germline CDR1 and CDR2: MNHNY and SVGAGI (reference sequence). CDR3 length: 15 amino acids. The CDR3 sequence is CASSWPGTGKETQYF. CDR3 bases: TGTGCCAGCAGCTGGCCCGGGACAGGGAAAGAGACCCAGTACTTC.

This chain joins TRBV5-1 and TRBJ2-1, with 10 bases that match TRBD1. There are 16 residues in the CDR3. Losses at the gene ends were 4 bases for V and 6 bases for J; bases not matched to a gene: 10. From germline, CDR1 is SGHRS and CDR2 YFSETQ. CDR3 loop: CASSPARDRGSNEQFF. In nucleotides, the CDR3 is TGCGCCAGCAGCCCGGCCCGGGACAGGGGTTCCAATGAGCAGTTCTTC.

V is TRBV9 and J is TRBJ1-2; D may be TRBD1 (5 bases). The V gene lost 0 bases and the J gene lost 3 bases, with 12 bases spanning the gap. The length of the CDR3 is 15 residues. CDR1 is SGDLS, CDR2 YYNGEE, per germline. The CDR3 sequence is CASSVDYRSYYGYTF. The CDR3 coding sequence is TGTGCCAGCAGCGTAGATTACAGGTCCTACTATGGCTACACCTTC.

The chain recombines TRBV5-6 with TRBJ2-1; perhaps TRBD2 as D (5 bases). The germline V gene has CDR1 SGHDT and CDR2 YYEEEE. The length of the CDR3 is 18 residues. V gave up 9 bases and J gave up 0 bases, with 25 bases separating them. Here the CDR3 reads CATTPSRGGGLSYNEQFF. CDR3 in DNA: TGTGCCACCACGCCTTCTAGAGGAGGAGGTCTCTCCTACAATGAGCAGTTCTTC. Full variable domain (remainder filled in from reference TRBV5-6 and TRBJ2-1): DAGVTQSPTHLIKTRGQQVTLRCSPKSGHDTVSWYQQALGQGPQFIFQYYEEEERQRGNFPDRFSGHQFPNYSSELNVNALLLGDSALYLCATTPSRGGGLSYNEQFFGPGTRLTVL.

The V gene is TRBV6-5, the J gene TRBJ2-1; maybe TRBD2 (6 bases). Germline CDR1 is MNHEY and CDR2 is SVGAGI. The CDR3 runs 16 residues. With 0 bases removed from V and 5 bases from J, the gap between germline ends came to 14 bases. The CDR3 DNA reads TGTGCCAGCAGTTACTCGGGCCAGCGGGCCAACAATGAGCAGTTCTTC. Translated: CASSYSGQRANNEQFF.

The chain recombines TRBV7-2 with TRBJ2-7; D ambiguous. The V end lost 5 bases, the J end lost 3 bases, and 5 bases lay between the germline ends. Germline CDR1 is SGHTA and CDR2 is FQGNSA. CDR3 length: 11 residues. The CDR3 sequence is CASSTYYEQYF. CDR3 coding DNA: TGTGCCAGCAGCACCTACTACGAGCAGTACTTC.

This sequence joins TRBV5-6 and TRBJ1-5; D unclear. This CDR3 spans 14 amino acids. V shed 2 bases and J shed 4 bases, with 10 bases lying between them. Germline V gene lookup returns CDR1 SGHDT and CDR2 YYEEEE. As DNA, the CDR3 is TGTGCCAGCAGCTTAGGTCAGCGGAATCAGCCCCAGCATTTT. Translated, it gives CASSLGQRNQPQHF.

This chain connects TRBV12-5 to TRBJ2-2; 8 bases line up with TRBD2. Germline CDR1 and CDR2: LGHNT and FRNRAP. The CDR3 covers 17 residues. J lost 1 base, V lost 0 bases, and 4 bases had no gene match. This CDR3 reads CASGLVLSGRNTGELFF. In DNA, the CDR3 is TGTGCTAGTGGTTTGGTACTCAGCGGGAGGAACACCGGGGAGCTGTTTTTT.

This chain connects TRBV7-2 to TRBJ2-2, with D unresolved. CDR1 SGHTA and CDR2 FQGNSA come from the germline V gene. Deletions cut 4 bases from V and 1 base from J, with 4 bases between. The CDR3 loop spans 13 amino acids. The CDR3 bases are TGTGCCAGCAGCTCAATGAACACCGGGGAGCTGTTTTTT. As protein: CASSSMNTGELFF.

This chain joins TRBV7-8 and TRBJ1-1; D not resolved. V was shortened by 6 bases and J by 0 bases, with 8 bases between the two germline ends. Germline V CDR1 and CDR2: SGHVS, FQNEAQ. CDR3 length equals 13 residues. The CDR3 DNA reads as TGTGCCAGCAGGTCCCATCTGAACACTGAAGCTTTCTTT. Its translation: CASRSHLNTEAFF.

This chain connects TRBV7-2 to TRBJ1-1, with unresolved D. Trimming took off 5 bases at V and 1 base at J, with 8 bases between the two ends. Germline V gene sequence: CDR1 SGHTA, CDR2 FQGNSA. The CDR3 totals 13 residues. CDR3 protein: CASSAGRNTEAFF. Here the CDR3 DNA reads TGTGCCAGCAGCGCCGGGAGGAACACTGAAGCTTTCTTT.

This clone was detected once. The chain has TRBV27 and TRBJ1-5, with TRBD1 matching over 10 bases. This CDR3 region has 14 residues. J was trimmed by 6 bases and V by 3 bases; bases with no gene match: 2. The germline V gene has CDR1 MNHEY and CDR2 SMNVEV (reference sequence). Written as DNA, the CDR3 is TGTGCCAGCAGTTTGGGGACAGGGGTTCAGCCCCAGCATTTT. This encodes CASSLGTGVQPQHF.

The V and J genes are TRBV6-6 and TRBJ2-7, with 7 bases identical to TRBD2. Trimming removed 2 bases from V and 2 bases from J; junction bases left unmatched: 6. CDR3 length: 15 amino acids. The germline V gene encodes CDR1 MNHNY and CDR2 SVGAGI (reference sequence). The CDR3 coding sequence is TGTGCCAGCAGTTACCGCCTAGCGGCGGCCTACGAGCAGTACTTC. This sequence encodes CASSYRLAAAYEQYF.

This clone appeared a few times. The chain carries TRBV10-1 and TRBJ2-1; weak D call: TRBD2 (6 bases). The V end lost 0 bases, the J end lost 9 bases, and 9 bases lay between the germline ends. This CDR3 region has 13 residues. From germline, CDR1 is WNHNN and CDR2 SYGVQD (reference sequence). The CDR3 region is CASSESSGLEQFF. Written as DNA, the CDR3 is TGCGCCAGCAGTGAGTCTAGCGGCCTTGAGCAGTTCTTC.

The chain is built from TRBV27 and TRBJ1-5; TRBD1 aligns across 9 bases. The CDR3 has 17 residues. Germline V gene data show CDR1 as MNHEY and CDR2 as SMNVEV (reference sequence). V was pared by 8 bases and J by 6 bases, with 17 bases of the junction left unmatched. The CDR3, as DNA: TGTGCCAGCGGAACACGCCGACAGGGGGGCTCTGGTCAGCCCCAGCATTTT. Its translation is CASGTRRQGGSGQPQHF.

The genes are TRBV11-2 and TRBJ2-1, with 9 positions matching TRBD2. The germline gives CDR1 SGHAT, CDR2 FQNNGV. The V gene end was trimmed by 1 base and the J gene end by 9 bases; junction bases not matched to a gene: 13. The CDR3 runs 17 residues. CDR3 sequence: CASSLGPSGGNPSEQFF. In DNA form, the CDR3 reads TGTGCCAGCAGCTTAGGCCCCAGCGGGGGGAACCCAAGTGAGCAGTTCTTC.

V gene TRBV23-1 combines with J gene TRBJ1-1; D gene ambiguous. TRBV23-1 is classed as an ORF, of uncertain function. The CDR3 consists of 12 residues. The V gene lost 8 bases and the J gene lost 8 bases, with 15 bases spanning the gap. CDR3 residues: CASDLDGAEAFF. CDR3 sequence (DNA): TGCGCCAGCGACCTCGATGGAGCAGAAGCTTTCTTT.

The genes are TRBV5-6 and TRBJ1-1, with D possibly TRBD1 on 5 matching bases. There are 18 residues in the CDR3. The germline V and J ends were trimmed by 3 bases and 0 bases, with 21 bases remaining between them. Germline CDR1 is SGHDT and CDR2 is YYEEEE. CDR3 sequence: CASSWAGRGGRLNTEAFF. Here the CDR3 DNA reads TGTGCCAGCAGCTGGGCTGGTCGTGGGGGGAGACTGAACACTGAAGCTTTCTTT. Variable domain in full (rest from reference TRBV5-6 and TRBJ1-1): DAGVTQSPTHLIKTRGQQVTLRCSPKSGHDTVSWYQQALGQGPQFIFQYYEEEERQRGNFPDRFSGHQFPNYSSELNVNALLLGDSALYLCASSWAGRGGRLNTEAFFGQGTRLTVV.

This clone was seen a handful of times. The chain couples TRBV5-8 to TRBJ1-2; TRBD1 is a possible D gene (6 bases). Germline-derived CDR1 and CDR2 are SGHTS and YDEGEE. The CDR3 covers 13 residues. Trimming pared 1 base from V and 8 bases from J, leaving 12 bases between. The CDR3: CASSLTGNGGYTF. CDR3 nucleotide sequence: TGTGCCAGCAGCTTGACAGGGAATGGCGGCTACACCTTC.

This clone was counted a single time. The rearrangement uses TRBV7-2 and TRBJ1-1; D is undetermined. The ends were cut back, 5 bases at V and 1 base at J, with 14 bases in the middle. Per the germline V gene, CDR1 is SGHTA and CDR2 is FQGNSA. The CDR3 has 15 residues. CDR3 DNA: TGTGCCAGCAGCCCCGATCCGGCGGGGAACACTGAAGCTTTCTTT. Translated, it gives CASSPDPAGNTEAFF.

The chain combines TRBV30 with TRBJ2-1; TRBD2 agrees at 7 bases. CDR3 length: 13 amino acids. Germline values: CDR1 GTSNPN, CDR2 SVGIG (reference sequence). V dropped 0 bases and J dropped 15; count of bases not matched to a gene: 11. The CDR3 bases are TGTGCCTGGAGTGTGGATTTGGCGGGAGTTGGGTTCTTC. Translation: CAWSVDLAGVGFF.

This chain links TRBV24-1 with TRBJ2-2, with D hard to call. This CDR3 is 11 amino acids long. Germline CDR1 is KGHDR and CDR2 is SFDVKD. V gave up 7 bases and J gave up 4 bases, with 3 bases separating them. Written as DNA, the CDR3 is TGTGCCACCAGCTCCACCGGGGAGCTGTTTTTT. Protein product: CATSSTGELFF.

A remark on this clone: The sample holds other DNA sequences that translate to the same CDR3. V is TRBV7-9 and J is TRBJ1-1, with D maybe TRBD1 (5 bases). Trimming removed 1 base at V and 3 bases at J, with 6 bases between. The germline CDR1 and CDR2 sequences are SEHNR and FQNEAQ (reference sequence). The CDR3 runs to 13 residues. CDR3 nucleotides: TGTGCCAGCAGCTTAGGACAGCACACTGAAGCTTTCTTT. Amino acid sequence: CASSLGQHTEAFF.

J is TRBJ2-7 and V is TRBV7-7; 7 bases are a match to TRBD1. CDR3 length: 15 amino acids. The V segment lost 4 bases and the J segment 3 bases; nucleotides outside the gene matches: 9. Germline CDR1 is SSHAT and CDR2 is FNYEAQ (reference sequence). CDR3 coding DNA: TGTGCCAGCAGCTCCCCCACAGGGGCGGGCTACGAGCAGTACTTC. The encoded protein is CASSSPTGAGYEQYF.